This TCR beta chain was captured by sequencing in a study of shared clonotypes between healthy human individuals. There are 14 residues in the CDR3. Germline values: CDR1 SGHKS, CDR2 YYEKEE (reference sequence). This clone was found once. One end of the junction does not line up with germline, which may come from a read error. Here immunoSEQ multiplex PCR was the method, and the copy in TCRdb shows in-frame clones only, minus some. The sample shows 600,000 to 750,000 clones, less than 95% of them seen only once. The source of this sequence is a man aged 18 to 35 in good health. Some clones in this sample may be carry-over from other donors' samples. This chain links TRBV5-5 with TRBJ2-7; possibly TRBD1 or TRBD2 for D (5 bases each). The sample consisted of memory CD8+ T cells from PBMCs. Subset denoted: CD45RO+ cells pooled with CCR7-negative TemRA cells. The CDR3 loop reads CASSPVSGTFLGDF. For the CDR3, the DNA is TGTGCCAGCAGCCCAGTATCCGGGACCTTCCTAGGAGACTTC.